Presented here are 20 T cell receptor beta chains from one specimen sequenced in a study of T cells in Graves' hyperthyroidism and ophthalmopathy. TCR beta CDR3 regions were amplified from RNA transcripts. The HTBI primer set served for first-round RT-PCR of the TCR CDR3. TCRdb processed the multiplex PCR reads anew with MiXCR; each CDR3 protein has one entry. Seen here are fewer than 250,000 distinct CDR3 sequences, around 15% observed once, and the top ten hold less than 35%. The sequenced sample consisted of blood. Source of these receptors: a woman under 30 with Graves' ophthalmopathy.

This clonotype occurred many times. The J gene is TRBJ1-3, the V gene TRBV30, with TRBD1 identical over 7 bases. The V and J ends lost 4 bases and 0 bases, in that order; junction bases with no gene match: 12. Germline CDR1 and CDR2: GTSNPN and SVGIG (reference sequence). The CDR3 is 17 residues long. The CDR3 is CAWKGARGVSSGNTIYF. The CDR3 DNA reads as TGTGCCTGGAAAGGAGCCAGGGGGGTTAGCTCTGGAAACACCATATATTTT.

As regards this clonotype: Since a much larger clone is just one base distant, this may be a read error. The chain has TRBV28 and TRBJ1-2, with TRBD1 as a possible D gene (6 bases). With 6 bases removed from V and 9 bases from J, the gap between germline ends came to 17 bases. In germline, CDR1 is MDHEN, CDR2 SYDVKM. The CDR3 covers 13 residues. In DNA form, the CDR3 reads TGTGCCAGCAGCCGGTACCAGGGGAATAGCTACACCTTC. Its translation is CASSRYQGNSYTF.

This clonotype has ten or more counts. This rearrangement joins TRBV6-2 or TRBV6-3 to TRBJ2-3, with 10 bases fitting TRBD2. Germline V gene sequence: CDR1 MNHEY, CDR2 SVGEGT. The V and J ends lost 6 bases and 2 bases, in that order; junction bases with no gene match: 14. The CDR3 spans 18 residues. The CDR3 region has the DNA TGTGCCAGCAGCCTGTTGACCGTTAGCGGGGGGCTCACAGATACGCAGTATTTT. Amino acids: CASSLLTVSGGLTDTQYF.

This clonotype has just a few counts. The chain is built from TRBV9 and TRBJ2-7; no clear D. V lost 3 bases and J lost 2, with 9 bases in between. This CDR3 region has 13 residues. Germline V CDR1 and CDR2: SGDLS, YYNGEE. CDR3 DNA sequence: TGTGCCAGCAGCGGAGTCTCAACCTACGAGCAGTACTTC. Translated: CASSGVSTYEQYF.

This clonotype was counted at least ten times. The rearrangement links TRBV12-3 or TRBV12-4 to TRBJ1-1, with D maybe TRBD1 (5 bases). This CDR3 is built from 14 residues. Trimming stripped 1 base from V and 4 bases from J, with 10 bases between. CDR3 bases: TGTGCCAGCAGTTTAGGCAGGGTTTCCACTGAAGCTTTCTTT. Translation: CASSLGRVSTEAFF.

This clonotype came up many times. The V gene is TRBV5-6, the J gene TRBJ1-1; 12 bases line up with TRBD1. Germline values: CDR1 SGHDT, CDR2 YYEEEE. The junction had 7 bases not matched to a gene; V was cut back by 4 bases and J by 3 bases. The CDR3 totals 16 residues. The CDR3 nucleotides are TGTGCCAGCAGCCCGGATGGGACAGGGGGCGACACTGAAGCTTTCTTT. Its translation: CASSPDGTGGDTEAFF.

This clonotype occurred many times. The chain combines TRBV28 with TRBJ2-7; possible D gene TRBD1, 6 bases. CDR3 length equals 12 residues. The V end was cut by 6 bases, the J end by 5 bases, with 11 bases between. The germline gives CDR1 MDHEN, CDR2 SYDVKM. In DNA, the CDR3 is TGTGCCAGCAGCTTTAAGGGGGACGAGCAGTACTTC. Amino acids: CASSFKGDEQYF.

This clonotype was found a few times. The CDR3, as DNA: TGTGCTAGTGGTTTGGTTCATCTGGGAGGGTTTAATGAAAAACTGTTTTTT. It translates to CASGLVHLGGFNEKLFF. The rearrangement uses TRBV12-5 and TRBJ1-4, with D uncertain. The CDR3 has 17 residues. Trimming left V 0 bases short and J 4 bases short, with 15 bases between. From germline, CDR1 is LGHNT and CDR2 FRNRAP.

This clonotype was found a few times. The chain joins TRBV30 to TRBJ1-6; a possible D gene is TRBD1 (5 bases). Per germline, CDR1 GTSNPN and CDR2 SVGIG (reference sequence). V lost 0 bases and J lost 9, with 18 bases in between. The CDR3 totals 16 residues. The CDR3 DNA reads as TGTGCCTGGAGTGTAGAGGGACGATGGCGGAGTTCACCCCTCCACTTT. As protein: CAWSVEGRWRSSPLHF.

This clonotype was detected ten times or more. The chain has TRBV29-1 and TRBJ2-2; D is unresolved. The V gene lost 6 bases and the J gene lost 2 bases, with 13 bases spanning the gap. The CDR3 spans 14 residues. Germline V gene data show CDR1 as SQVTM and CDR2 as ANQGSEA. The CDR3 protein is CSVVLTHNTGELFF. The DNA of the CDR3 is TGCAGCGTAGTGTTAACTCATAACACCGGGGAGCTGTTTTTT.

This clonotype came up many times. The DNA for the CDR3 is TGTGCCAGCAGTGAAGGGGACTGGACTGAAGCTTTCTTT. Translation gives CASSEGDWTEAFF. The genes are TRBV6-1 and TRBJ1-1; tentatively, D is TRBD1 (5 bases). The CDR3 runs 13 residues. Trimming stripped 1 base from V and 5 bases from J, with 8 bases between. The germline V gene has CDR1 MNHNS and CDR2 SASEGT.

At least ten counts were recorded for this clonotype. The chain joins TRBV4-1 to TRBJ2-7; D ambiguous. CDR3 size: 14 residues. Trimming took off 5 bases at V and 2 bases at J, with 13 bases between the two ends. CDR1 is MGHRA and CDR2 is YSYEKL in the germline V gene. The CDR3 nucleotides are TGCGCCAGCAGCTCGAATGTGAGGCCCTACGAGCAGTACTTC. Amino acids: CASSSNVRPYEQYF.

In this sample, this clonotype turned up many times. The V call is TRBV12-3 or TRBV12-4, the J call TRBJ2-1, with 9 bases that match TRBD2. This CDR3 contains 16 residues. V was clipped by 7 bases and J by 6 bases; unmatched bases: 13. CDR3 region: CASTLSAGGTSNEQFF. The CDR3 DNA follows: TGTGCCAGCACCCTTTCAGCGGGAGGAACCTCCAATGAGCAGTTCTTC.

The chain recombines TRBV11-3 with TRBJ2-7; 10 positions match TRBD2. The CDR3 contains 13 residues. CDR1 and CDR2 (germline): SGHNT, YENEEA. Trimming cost V 6 bases and J 4 bases; bases outside gene matches: 3. The CDR3 loop is CASRGTSAYEQYF. As DNA, the CDR3 is TGTGCCAGCAGAGGGACTAGCGCGTACGAGCAGTACTTC. Combining the CDR3 with reference TRBV11-3 and TRBJ2-7 gives the whole variable domain EAGVVQSPRYKIIEKKQPVAFWCNPISGHNTLYWYLQNLGQGPELLIRYENEEAVDDSQLPKDRFSAERLKGVDSTLKIQPAELGDSAVYLCASRGTSAYEQYFGPGTRLTVT.

This clonotype was recorded at least ten times. The CDR3: CASSVNFGQAPGEQYF. The DNA for the CDR3 is TGTGCCAGCAGCGTTAACTTCGGACAGGCCCCAGGCGAGCAGTACTTC. V and J are TRBV7-9 and TRBJ2-7, with 7 bases aligning to TRBD1. Germline V gene lookup returns CDR1 SEHNR and CDR2 FQNEAQ (reference sequence). The CDR3 is 16 residues long. The V and J ends lost 5 bases and 6 bases, in that order; junction bases with no gene match: 16.

The table lists this clonotype with many counts. The J gene is TRBJ2-2, the V gene TRBV6-6, with TRBD2 matching 8 bases. Germline CDR1 reads MNHNY; CDR2 reads SVGAGI (reference sequence). The junction had 5 bases not matched to a gene; V was cut back by 0 bases and J by 5 bases. This CDR3 has 16 residues. The chain's CDR3 is CASSYSAGGGTGELFF. The CDR3 DNA is TGTGCCAGCAGTTACTCCGCGGGGGGAGGGACCGGGGAGCTGTTTTTT.

This clonotype was seen ten or more times. The gene calls are TRBV5-8 and TRBJ2-7; D may match TRBD1 or TRBD2 (5 bases each). V lost 4 bases to trimming and J lost 0 bases, with 11 bases between them. The CDR3 covers 14 residues. From germline, CDR1 is SGHTS and CDR2 YDEGEE. CDR3 nucleotides: TGTGCCAGCAGCCGGGACGGAGACTCCTACGAGCAGTACTTC. It is translated as CASSRDGDSYEQYF.

There are many counts of this clonotype. The V and J genes are TRBV28 and TRBJ1-6; D is perhaps TRBD1 (5 bases). Trimming cost V 7 bases and J 5 bases, with 9 bases left between them. Germline assignment: CDR1 MDHEN and CDR2 SYDVKM. This CDR3 spans 13 amino acids. The CDR3 DNA is TGTGCCAGCATCGACAGCAATAATTCACCCCTCCACTTT. Translated, it gives CASIDSNNSPLHF.

V and J are TRBV2 and TRBJ1-1; D gene unclear. The CDR3 runs 12 residues. The germline gives CDR1 SNHLY, CDR2 FYNNEI. The V end lost 9 bases, the J end lost 1 base, and 9 bases lay between the germline ends. The CDR3 region is CASWAPNTEAFF. The CDR3 DNA reads as TGTGCCAGTTGGGCGCCGAACACTGAAGCTTTCTTT.

This clonotype occurred many times. The chain uses TRBV7-8 and TRBJ2-7; no clear D. The germline CDR1 and CDR2 sequences are SGHVS and FQNEAQ. The V and J ends lost 1 base and 6 bases respectively, with 10 bases between them. This CDR3 spans 13 amino acids. The CDR3 protein is CASSLGHMSEQYF. The CDR3, as DNA: TGTGCCAGCAGCTTAGGGCATATGAGCGAGCAGTACTTC.